Following are 17 T cell receptor beta chains from one sample sequenced in a study of blood T cell repertoires in COVID-19. The protocol was immunoSEQ multiplex PCR, while the TCRdb copy is restricted to in-frame clones and leaves out a portion. The sample shows roughly 250,000 clones, 80% to 90% of them seen only once. The material sequenced was PBMCs or T cells enriched from blood (not recorded which). These receptors all come from a middle-aged woman who had been exposed to COVID-19.

The chain joins TRBV4-1 to TRBJ1-6; no clear D gene. CDR3 size: 15 residues. The V gene lost 2 bases and the J gene lost 3 bases, with 8 bases spanning the gap. CDR1 and CDR2 from the germline V gene are MGHRA and YSYEKL. CDR3 sequence reads: CASSQLHSYNSPLHF. CDR3 nucleotide sequence: TGCGCCAGCAGCCAATTGCACAGCTATAATTCACCCCTCCACTTT.

The chain recombines TRBV19 with TRBJ1-2; 7 bases align to TRBD1. V lost 7 bases, J lost 4 bases, and 3 bases stayed unmatched. This CDR3 spans 12 amino acids. Germline V lookup: CDR1 LNHDA, CDR2 SQIVND (reference sequence). The CDR3 DNA reads as TGTGCCAGTACCGACAGGGTCTATGGCTACACCTTC. It encodes CASTDRVYGYTF.

This clone appeared once. The chain has TRBV5-4 and TRBJ2-3, with 9 bases fitting TRBD2. Germline V gene data show CDR1 as SGHNT and CDR2 as YYREEE (reference sequence). Trimming removed 3 bases from V and 5 bases from J; junction bases left unmatched: 7. The length of the CDR3 is 15 residues. The CDR3 sequence is CASSSRGGLGDTQYF. The CDR3 DNA sequence: TGTGCCAGCAGCTCGCGGGGGGGCCTCGGAGATACGCAGTATTTT.

This chain's CDR3 is CASSSIQGAYEQYF. CDR3 DNA sequence: TGTGCCAGCAGCTCCATCCAGGGCGCCTACGAGCAGTACTTC. The J gene is TRBJ2-7, the V gene TRBV5-6; D may be TRBD1 (5 bases). The CDR3 contains 14 residues. The V end lost 3 bases, the J end lost 2 bases, and 12 bases lay between the germline ends. CDR1 is SGHDT, CDR2 YYEEEE, per germline. The entire variable domain, with the rest obtained from reference TRBV5-6 and TRBJ2-7, is as follows: DAGVTQSPTHLIKTRGQQVTLRCSPKSGHDTVSWYQQALGQGPQFIFQYYEEEERQRGNFPDRFSGHQFPNYSSELNVNALLLGDSALYLCASSSIQGAYEQYFGPGTRLTVT.

Regarding this clone: The sample has other DNA sequences that encode this CDR3 too. The rearrangement links TRBV3-1 (or the pseudogene TRBV3-2) to TRBJ2-3; 12 bases map to TRBD2. Germline values: CDR1 LGHDT, CDR2 YNNKEL (reference sequence). There are 14 residues in the CDR3. V trimming: 4 bases; J trimming: 6 bases; junction bases outside the gene matches: 2. CDR3 residues: CASSPGLAGDTQYF. The CDR3 coding sequence is TGTGCCAGCAGCCCCGGACTAGCGGGGGATACGCAGTATTTT.

This chain's CDR3 is CASRLGQNTEAFF. The DNA of the CDR3 is TGTGCCAGCAGGTTGGGACAGAACACTGAAGCTTTCTTT. The chain couples TRBV11-2 to TRBJ1-1; tentatively, D is TRBD1 (6 bases). The CDR3 loop spans 13 amino acids. CDR1 and CDR2 (germline): SGHAT, FQNNGV. V lost 6 bases to trimming and J lost 1 base, with 9 bases between them.

The chain recombines TRBV10-3 with TRBJ2-2; no clear D gene. This CDR3 is built from 14 residues. V shed 6 bases and J shed 4 bases, with 12 bases lying between them. Germline CDR1 reads ENHRY; CDR2 reads SYGVKD. CDR3 bases: TGTGCCATCAGCGAGACCCCCGGCACCGGGGAGCTGTTTTTT. Translating gives CAISETPGTGELFF.

V is TRBV7-9 and J is TRBJ1-1; no reliable D call. The CDR3 totals 15 residues. Germline CDR1 and CDR2: SEHNR and FQNEAQ (reference sequence). Trimming removed 4 bases at V and 2 bases at J, with 14 bases between. The CDR3 region has the DNA TGTGCCAGCAGCTCCATGTCGGGGTCTAACACTGAAGCTTTCTTT. This sequence encodes CASSSMSGSNTEAFF.

The chain couples TRBV6-5 to TRBJ1-2, with D perhaps matching TRBD1 (5 bases). The CDR3 is made up of 15 amino acids. The germline V gene encodes CDR1 MNHEY and CDR2 SVGAGI. Trimming pared 0 bases from V and 0 bases from J, leaving 8 bases between. This CDR3 reads CASSYSAGSNYGYTF. In DNA, the CDR3 is TGTGCCAGCAGTTACTCGGCAGGGTCTAACTATGGCTACACCTTC.

Of note for this clone: Other nucleotide sequences from this sample produce the same CDR3. The rearrangement links TRBV18 to TRBJ2-5, with no clear D. The V end was cut by 4 bases, the J end by 4 bases, with 4 bases between. CDR1 and CDR2 from the germline V gene are KGHSH and LQKENI. The length of the CDR3 is 11 residues. The CDR3 region is CASSRGETQYF. In DNA, the CDR3 is TGTGCCAGCTCACGCGGAGAGACCCAGTACTTC. Full variable domain (rest looked up from reference TRBV18 and TRBJ2-5): NAGVMQNPRHLVRRRGQEARLRCSPMKGHSHVYWYRQLPEEGLKFMVYLQKENIIDESGMPKERFSAEFPKEGPSILRIQQVVRGDSAAYFCASSRGETQYFGPGTRLLVL.

The chain has TRBV19 and TRBJ1-3; D may be TRBD1 (6 bases). Germline CDR1 reads LNHDA; CDR2 reads SQIVND (reference sequence). V lost 4 bases and J 2 bases, leaving 12 bases between the germline ends. The CDR3 extends over 15 amino acids. The CDR3 nucleotides read TGTGCCAGTAGTACGCGCCGGGACACTGGAAACACCATATATTTT. Its translation is CASSTRRDTGNTIYF. Combining the CDR3 with reference TRBV19 and TRBJ1-3 gives the whole variable domain DGGITQSPKYLFRKEGQNVTLSCEQNLNHDAMYWYRQDPGQGLRLIYYSQIVNDFQKGDIAEGYSVSREKKESFPLTVTSAQKNPTAFYLCASSTRRDTGNTIYFGEGSWLTVV.

This clone was detected once. This chain uses TRBV24-1 with TRBJ1-1; perhaps TRBD1 as D (5 bases). CDR3 size: 13 residues. CDR1 is KGHDR and CDR2 is SFDVKD in the germline V gene. Trimming took off 4 bases at V and 1 base at J, with 6 bases between the two ends. CDR3 sequence: CATSEGQNTEAFF. In nucleotides, the CDR3 is TGTGCCACCAGTGAGGGGCAGAACACTGAAGCTTTCTTT.

The V and J genes are TRBV4-1 and TRBJ2-2, with D perhaps TRBD1 (5 bases). The CDR3 sequence is 16 residues long. The germline V and J ends were trimmed by 6 bases and 0 bases, with 14 bases remaining between them. Germline V gene lookup returns CDR1 MGHRA and CDR2 YSYEKL. CDR3 DNA: TGCGCCAGCAGGCCAAGGGAACAGGCGAACACCGGGGAGCTGTTTTTT. Amino acid sequence: CASRPREQANTGELFF.

CDR3 coding DNA: TGTGCCAGCAGCCGACGGGGGGCTGAAGCTTTCTTT. Translated: CASSRRGAEAFF. The chain links TRBV6-5 to TRBJ1-1; tentatively, D is TRBD1 (5 bases). The CDR3 is 12 residues long. V dropped 6 bases and J dropped 6 bases, with 11 bases sitting between them. The germline CDR1 and CDR2 sequences are MNHEY and SVGAGI.

This chain joins TRBV25-1 and TRBJ2-5; 7 positions agree with TRBD2. V lost 3 bases and J lost 5; bases outside the gene matches: 3. The CDR3 is 13 amino acids. Germline loops: CDR1 MGHDK, CDR2 SYGVNS. The CDR3 loop is CASSDAGVETQYF. The CDR3 DNA is TGTGCCAGCAGTGATGCGGGGGTCGAGACCCAGTACTTC.

The V gene is TRBV5-1, the J gene TRBJ2-7, with 9 bases fitting TRBD1. Germline V lookup: CDR1 SGHRS, CDR2 YFSETQ. The CDR3 sequence is 15 residues long. Trimming cost V 0 bases and J 7 bases; bases outside gene matches: 8. The DNA of the CDR3 is TGCGCCAGCAGCTTGGGCGGGGACAGGGTGAAAGAGCAGTACTTC. Residues: CASSLGGDRVKEQYF.

The V and J genes are TRBV6-6 and TRBJ1-4, with 8 bases matching TRBD1. The V segment lost 5 bases and the J segment 5 bases; nucleotides outside the gene matches: 7. The CDR3 consists of 15 residues. The germline gives CDR1 MNHNY, CDR2 SVGAGI (reference sequence). The CDR3: CASSPQGAVNEKLFF. The CDR3 DNA sequence: TGTGCCAGCAGTCCCCAGGGGGCCGTAAATGAAAAACTGTTTTTT.